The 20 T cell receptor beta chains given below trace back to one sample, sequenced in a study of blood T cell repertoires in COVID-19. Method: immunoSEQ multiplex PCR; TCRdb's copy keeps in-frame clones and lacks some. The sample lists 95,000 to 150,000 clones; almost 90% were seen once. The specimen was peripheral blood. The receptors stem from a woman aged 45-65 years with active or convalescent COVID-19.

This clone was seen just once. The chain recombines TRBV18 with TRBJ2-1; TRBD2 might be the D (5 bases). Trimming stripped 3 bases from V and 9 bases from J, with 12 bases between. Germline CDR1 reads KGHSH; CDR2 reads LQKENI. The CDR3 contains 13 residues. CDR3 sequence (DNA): TGTGCCAGCTCACCCCCGAGGGCCCCTGAGCAGTTCTTC. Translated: CASSPPRAPEQFF.

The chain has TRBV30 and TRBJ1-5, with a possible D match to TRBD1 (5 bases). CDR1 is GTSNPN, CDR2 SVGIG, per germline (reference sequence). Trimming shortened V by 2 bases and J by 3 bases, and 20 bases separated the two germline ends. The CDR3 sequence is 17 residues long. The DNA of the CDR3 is TGTGCCTGGAGTTCACGTTTCGGGACTGAAGACAATCAGCCCCAGCATTTT. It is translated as CAWSSRFGTEDNQPQHF.

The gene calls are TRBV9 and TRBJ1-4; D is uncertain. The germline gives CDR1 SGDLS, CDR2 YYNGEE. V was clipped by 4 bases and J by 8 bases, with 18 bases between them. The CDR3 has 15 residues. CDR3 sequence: CASSTLTRVGEKLFF. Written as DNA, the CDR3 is TGTGCCAGCAGCACACTTACTAGGGTGGGGGAAAAACTGTTTTTT.

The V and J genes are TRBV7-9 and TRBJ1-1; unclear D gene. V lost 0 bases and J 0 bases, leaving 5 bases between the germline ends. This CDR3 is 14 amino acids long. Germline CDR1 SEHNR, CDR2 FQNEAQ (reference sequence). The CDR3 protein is CASSLAAVNTEAFF. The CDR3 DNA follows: TGTGCCAGCAGCTTAGCGGCGGTGAACACTGAAGCTTTCTTT. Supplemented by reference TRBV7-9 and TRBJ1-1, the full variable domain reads DTGVSQNPRHKITKRGQNVTFRCDPISEHNRLYWYRQTLGQGPEFLTYFQNEAQLEKSRLLSDRFSAERPKGSFSTLEIQRTEQGDSAMYLCASSLAAVNTEAFFGQGTRLTVV.

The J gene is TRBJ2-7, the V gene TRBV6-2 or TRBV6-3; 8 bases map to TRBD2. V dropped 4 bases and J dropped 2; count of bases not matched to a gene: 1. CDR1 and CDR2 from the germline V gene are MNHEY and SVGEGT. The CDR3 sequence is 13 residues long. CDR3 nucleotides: TGTGCCAGCAGTTTAGCGGGAACCTACGAGCAGTACTTC. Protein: CASSLAGTYEQYF.

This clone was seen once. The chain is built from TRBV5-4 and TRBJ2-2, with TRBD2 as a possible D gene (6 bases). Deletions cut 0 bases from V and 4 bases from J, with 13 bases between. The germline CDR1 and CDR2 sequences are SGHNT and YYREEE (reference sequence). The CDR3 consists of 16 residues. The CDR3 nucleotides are TGTGCCAGCAGCTTGGAATCGGGAGTCCCCACCGGGGAGCTGTTTTTT. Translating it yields CASSLESGVPTGELFF.

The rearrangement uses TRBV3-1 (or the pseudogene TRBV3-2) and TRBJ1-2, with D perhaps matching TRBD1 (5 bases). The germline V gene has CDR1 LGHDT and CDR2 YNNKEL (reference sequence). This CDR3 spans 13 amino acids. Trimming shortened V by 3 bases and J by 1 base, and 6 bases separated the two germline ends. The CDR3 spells CASSQDNNYGYTF. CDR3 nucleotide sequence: TGTGCCAGCAGCCAGGACAATAACTATGGCTACACCTTC.

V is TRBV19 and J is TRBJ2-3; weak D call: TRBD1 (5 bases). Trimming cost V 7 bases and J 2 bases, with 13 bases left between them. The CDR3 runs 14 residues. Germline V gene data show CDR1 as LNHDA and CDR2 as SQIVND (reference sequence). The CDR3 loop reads CASTPPGITDTQYF. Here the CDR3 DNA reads TGTGCCAGTACCCCCCCAGGGATCACAGATACGCAGTATTTT.

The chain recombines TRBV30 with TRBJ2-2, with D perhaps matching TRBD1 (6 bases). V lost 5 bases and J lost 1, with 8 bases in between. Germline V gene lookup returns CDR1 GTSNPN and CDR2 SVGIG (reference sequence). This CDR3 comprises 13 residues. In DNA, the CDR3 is TGTGCCTGGGGGGGACAGAACACCGGGGAGCTGTTTTTT. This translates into CAWGGQNTGELFF.

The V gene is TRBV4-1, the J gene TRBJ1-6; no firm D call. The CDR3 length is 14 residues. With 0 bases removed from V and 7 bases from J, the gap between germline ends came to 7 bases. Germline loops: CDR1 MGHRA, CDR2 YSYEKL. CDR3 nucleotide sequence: TGCGCCAGCAGCCAAGATCGAGCGAATTCACCCCTCCACTTT. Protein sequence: CASSQDRANSPLHF.

In DNA, the CDR3 is TGTGCCAGCAGCCGGACTAGCGGCTGGGGAGAGACCCAGTACTTC. Translating it yields CASSRTSGWGETQYF. The rearrangement uses TRBV7-3 and TRBJ2-5; 10 bases fit TRBD2. The CDR3 loop spans 15 amino acids. From germline, CDR1 is SGHTA and CDR2 FQGTGA. J lost 4 bases, V lost 5 bases, and 7 bases had no gene match.

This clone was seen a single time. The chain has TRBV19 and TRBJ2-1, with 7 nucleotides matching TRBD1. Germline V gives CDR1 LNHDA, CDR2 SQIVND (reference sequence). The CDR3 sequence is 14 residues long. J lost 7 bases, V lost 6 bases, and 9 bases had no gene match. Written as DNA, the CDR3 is TGTGCCAGTAGGAGAGACAGGGTTGAGAATGAGCAGTTCTTC. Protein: CASRRDRVENEQFF.

Written as DNA, the CDR3 is TGTGCCAGCAGCCACCGGCGGGCCGGGACTCAAAGCGCTAATTCACCCCTCCACTTT. Protein sequence: CASSHRRAGTQSANSPLHF. The rearrangement joins TRBV27 to TRBJ1-6; a weak D match, TRBD1 (5 bases). The germline gives CDR1 MNHEY, CDR2 SMNVEV (reference sequence). The V and J ends lost 6 bases and 6 bases respectively, with 27 bases between them. This CDR3 comprises 19 residues.

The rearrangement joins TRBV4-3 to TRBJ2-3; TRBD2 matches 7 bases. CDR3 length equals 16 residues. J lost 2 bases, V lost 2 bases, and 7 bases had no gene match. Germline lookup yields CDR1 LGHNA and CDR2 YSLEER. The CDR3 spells CASSQRVGGPTDTQYF. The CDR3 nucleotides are TGCGCCAGCAGCCAAAGGGTGGGAGGGCCCACAGATACGCAGTATTTT.

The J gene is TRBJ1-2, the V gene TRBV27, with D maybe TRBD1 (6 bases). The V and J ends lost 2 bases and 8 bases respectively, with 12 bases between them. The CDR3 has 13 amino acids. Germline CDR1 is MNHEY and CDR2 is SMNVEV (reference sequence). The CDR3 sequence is CASSLVRGGGYTF. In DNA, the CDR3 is TGTGCCAGCAGTTTAGTTAGGGGGGGCGGCTACACCTTC.

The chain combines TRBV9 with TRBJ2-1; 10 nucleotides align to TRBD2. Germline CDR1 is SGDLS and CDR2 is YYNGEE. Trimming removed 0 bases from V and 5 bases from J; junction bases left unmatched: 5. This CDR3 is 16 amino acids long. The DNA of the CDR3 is TGTGCCAGCAGCGTAGAGGGGACTAGCGCCAACAATGAGCAGTTCTTC. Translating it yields CASSVEGTSANNEQFF.

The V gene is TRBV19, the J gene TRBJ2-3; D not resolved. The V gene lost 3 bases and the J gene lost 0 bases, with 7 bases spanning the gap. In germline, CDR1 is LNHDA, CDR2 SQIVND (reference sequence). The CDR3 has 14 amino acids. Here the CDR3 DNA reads TGTGCCAGTAGTATCGGAGTTAGCACAGATACGCAGTATTTT. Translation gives CASSIGVSTDTQYF.

The CDR3 loop is CASRTGNTGELFF. Here the CDR3 DNA reads TGTGCCAGCCGGACAGGGAACACCGGGGAGCTGTTTTTT. The genes are TRBV28 and TRBJ2-2; 7 positions agree with TRBD1. CDR1 and CDR2 from the germline V gene are MDHEN and SYDVKM. The V and J ends lost 8 bases and 1 base, in that order; junction bases with no gene match: 1. There are 13 residues in the CDR3.

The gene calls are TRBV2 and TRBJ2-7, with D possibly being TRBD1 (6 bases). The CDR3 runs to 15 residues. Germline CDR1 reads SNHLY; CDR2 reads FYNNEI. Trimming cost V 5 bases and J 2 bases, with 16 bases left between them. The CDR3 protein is CASSSSGDPTYEQYF. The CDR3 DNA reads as TGTGCCAGCAGTTCCTCAGGGGATCCCACCTACGAGCAGTACTTC.

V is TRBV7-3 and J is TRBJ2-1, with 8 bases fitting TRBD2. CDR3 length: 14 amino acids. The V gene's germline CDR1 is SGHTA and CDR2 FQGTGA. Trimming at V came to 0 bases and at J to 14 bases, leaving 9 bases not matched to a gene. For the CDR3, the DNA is TGTGCCAGCAGCTTAACTTCCTATTCGGGAGGGGAGTTCTTC. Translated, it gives CASSLTSYSGGEFF.